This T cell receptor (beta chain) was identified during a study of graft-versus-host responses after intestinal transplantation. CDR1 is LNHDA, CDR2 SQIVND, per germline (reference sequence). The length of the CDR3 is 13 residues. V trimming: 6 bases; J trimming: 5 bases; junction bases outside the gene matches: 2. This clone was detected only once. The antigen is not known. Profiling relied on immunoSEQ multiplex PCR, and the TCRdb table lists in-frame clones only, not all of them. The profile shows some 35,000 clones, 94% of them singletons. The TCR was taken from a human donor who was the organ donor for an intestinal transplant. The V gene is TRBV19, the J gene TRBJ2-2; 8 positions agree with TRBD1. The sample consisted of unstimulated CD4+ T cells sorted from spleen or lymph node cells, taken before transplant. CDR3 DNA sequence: TGTGCCAGTAGCGGACAGGGAACCGGGGAGCTGTTTTTT. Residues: CASSGQGTGELFF. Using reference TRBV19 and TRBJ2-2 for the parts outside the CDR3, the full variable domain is DGGITQSPKYLFRKEGQNVTLSCEQNLNHDAMYWYRQDPGQGLRLIYYSQIVNDFQKGDIAEGYSVSREKKESFPLTVTSAQKNPTAFYLCASSGQGTGELFFGEGSRLTVL.